A selection of T cell receptor beta chains follows, all from one sample in a study of shared clonotypes between healthy human individuals. Sequenced by immunoSEQ multiplex PCR; TCRdb stores in-frame clones only, minus some. The sample carries 2 million to 2.5 million clones, roughly 93% recorded once. The sample taken for sequencing was naive CD4+ T cells from PBMCs. The receptors were sampled from a man between 18 and 29 years old in good health. Some clones in this sample may be carry-over from other donors' samples. The CDR3 runs from the conserved cysteine through the conserved F or W. Fields, in order: D gene, V gene, clone size, J gene, CDR3 protein, CDR3 DNA. D genes are given only for firm matches. Clone size appears in some rows only: once, few, many, or a class for an expanded clone.

>TRBD1|TRBV7-9|.|TRBJ2-7
CASSSQGASSYEQYF
TGTGCCAGCAGCTCCCAGGGGGCCTCCTCCTACGAGCAGTACTTC
>.|TRBV6-5|few|TRBJ1-1
CASSASVNTEAFF
TGTGCCAGCAGTGCCTCAGTGAACACTGAAGCTTTCTTT
>TRBD1|TRBV19|.|TRBJ1-1
CASSSQGGTEAFF
TGTGCCAGTAGTTCACAGGGGGGGACTGAAGCTTTCTTT
>.|TRBV7-2|.|TRBJ1-2
CASSLPNGYTF
TGTGCCAGCAGCTTACCCAATGGCTACACCTTC
>.|TRBV4-1|.|TRBJ2-7
CASSQPGFGTYEQYF
TGCGCCAGCAGCCAACCGGGCTTCGGAACCTACGAGCAGTACTTC
>.|TRBV9|.|TRBJ2-7
CASSVGGSSEQYF
TGTGCCAGCAGCGTAGGGGGGTCTAGCGAGCAGTACTTC
>TRBD1|TRBV5-1|.|TRBJ1-1
CASSLVGTGMGNTEAFF
TGCGCCAGCAGCTTGGTAGGGACAGGGATGGGGAACACTGAAGCTTTCTTT
>.|TRBV7-9|.|TRBJ1-4
CASSLADRNEKLFF
TGTGCCAGCAGCTTGGCGGACAGAAATGAAAAACTGTTTTTT
>TRBD1|TRBV19|.|TRBJ2-5
CASRSGQGAGETQYF
TGTGCCAGTAGATCGGGACAGGGGGCAGGAGAGACCCAGTACTTC
>TRBD2|TRBV19|.|TRBJ2-7
CASSPETSGSSYEQYF
TGTGCCAGTAGTCCAGAGACTAGCGGGAGCTCGTACGAGCAGTACTTC
>.|TRBV5-1|.|TRBJ1-5
CASSLDAGAQPQHF
TGCGCCAGCAGCTTGGATGCAGGGGCCCAGCCCCAGCATTTT
>TRBD1|TRBV7-8|.|TRBJ2-3
CASSHGTGRTDTQYF
TGTGCCAGCAGCCATGGGACAGGCCGCACAGATACGCAGTATTTT
>.|TRBV7-2|.|TRBJ1-4
CASSSYIKDEKLFF
TGTGCCAGCAGCTCATACATCAAGGATGAAAAACTGTTTTTT
>.|TRBV7-2|.|TRBJ1-5
CASSSGPGNGPAQHF
TGTGCCAGCAGCTCAGGCCCGGGGAATGGTCCGGCCCAGCATTTT
>.|TRBV7-2|.|TRBJ2-7
CASSLGAEQYF
TGTGCCAGCAGCTTAGGGGCTGAGCAGTACTTC
>.|TRBV5-1|.|TRBJ2-7
CASSLDRTRGYEQYF
TGCGCCAGCAGCTTGGATCGGACCCGGGGGTACGAGCAGTACTTC
>.|TRBV27|.|TRBJ1-1
CASSQTFTGKAFF
TGTGCCAGCAGTCAAACTTTTACAGGGAAGGCTTTCTTT
>.|TRBV21-1|few|TRBJ1-4
CASSKQGPNEKLFF
TGTGCCAGCAGCAAACAGGGCCCTAATGAAAAACTGTTTTTT
>.|TRBV10-3|.|TRBJ2-1
CATTPGGASPYNEQFF
TGTGCCACCACCCCCGGGGGAGCGTCTCCCTACAATGAGCAGTTCTTC
>TRBD2|TRBV4-1|.|TRBJ2-2
CASSQGAGVGTGELFF
TGCGCCAGCAGCCAAGGTGCGGGAGTAGGCACCGGGGAGCTGTTTTTT
>.|TRBV2|.|TRBJ1-1
CASTPTGGNTEAFF
TGTGCCAGCACCCCAACGGGGGGCAACACTGAAGCTTTCTTT
>.|TRBV9|once|TRBJ2-1
CASSPRGGEANEQFF
TGTGCCAGCAGCCCCCGTGGGGGTGAGGCCAATGAGCAGTTCTTC
>.|TRBV21-1|.|TRBJ1-4
CASTAGPEKCNEKLFF
TGTGCCAGCACCGCCGGGCCAGAAAAGTGTAATGAAAAACTGTTTTTT
>TRBD1|TRBV7-2|.|TRBJ1-1
CASSLTGGENTEAFF
TGTGCCAGCAGCTTGACAGGGGGCGAAAACACTGAAGCTTTCTTT
>TRBD1|TRBV28|.|TRBJ2-7
CASSLRQGLKYEQYF
TGTGCCAGCAGCCTAAGACAGGGGCTGAAATACGAGCAGTACTTC
>TRBD1|TRBV30|.|TRBJ1-4
CAWSQKGAANEKLFF
TGTGCCTGGAGCCAAAAGGGGGCTGCTAATGAAAAACTGTTTTTT
>.|TRBV7-2|.|TRBJ2-6
CASSLGSGANVLTF
TGTGCCAGCAGCTTAGGGTCTGGGGCCAACGTCCTGACTTTC
>.|TRBV27|.|TRBJ2-3
CEKCPPFTDTQYF
TGTGAAAAGTGCCCCCCATTCACAGATACGCAGTATTTT
>.|TRBV19|.|TRBJ1-5
CASRLTGQPQHF
TGTGCCAGTAGGCTGACGGGTCAGCCCCAGCATTTT
>TRBD1|TRBV30|.|TRBJ1-1
CAFDLPRTGGTEAFF
TGTGCCTTCGACCTCCCGCGGACAGGGGGTACTGAAGCTTTCTTT
>.|TRBV6-5|.|TRBJ2-7
CASSYMARMNEQYF
TGTGCCAGCAGTTACATGGCCAGGATGAACGAGCAGTACTTC
>.|TRBV4-2|.|TRBJ2-3
CASSQGGALPAFWADTQYF
TGTGCCAGCAGCCAAGGAGGGGCTCTACCGGCATTTTGGGCAGATACGCAGTATTTT
>.|TRBV28|.|TRBJ2-1
CASSPYSNEQFF
TGTGCCAGCAGCCCTTACAGTAATGAGCAGTTCTTC
>.|TRBV9|.|TRBJ2-7
CASSPTGTPPTKQYF
TGTGCCAGCAGCCCTACCGGGACTCCTCCTACGAAGCAGTACTTC
>TRBD2|TRBV7-3|.|TRBJ2-1
CASSSTSGRGRGNEQFF
TGTGCCAGCAGCTCGACTAGCGGGAGGGGACGAGGCAATGAGCAGTTCTTC
>.|TRBV27|.|TRBJ2-1
CASSFFGEQFF
TGTGCCAGCAGTTTTTTTGGCGAGCAGTTCTTC
>TRBD2|TRBV30|.|TRBJ2-7
CAWNPRLAGNPEQYF
TGTGCCTGGAATCCCCGACTAGCGGGAAACCCCGAGCAGTACTTC
>.|TRBV27|.|TRBJ2-1
CASRPSGGNEQFF
TGTGCCAGCAGACCCTCCGGGGGAAATGAGCAGTTCTTC
>TRBD1|TRBV13|once|TRBJ1-2
CASSFQQGNYGYTF
TGTGCCAGCAGTTTTCAACAGGGGAACTATGGCTACACCTTC
>TRBD1|TRBV6-5|.|TRBJ2-2
CASSAGQGDTGELFF
TGTGCCAGCAGTGCGGGACAGGGGGACACCGGGGAGCTGTTTTTT
>TRBD2|TRBV5-4|.|TRBJ2-1
CASSWGLAGTYNEQFF
TGTGCCAGCAGCTGGGGACTAGCGGGGACCTACAATGAGCAGTTCTTC
>.|TRBV29-1|.|TRBJ1-4
CSVGWGELLNEKLFF
TGCAGCGTTGGCTGGGGAGAACTCCTGAATGAAAAACTGTTTTTT
>TRBD1|TRBV18|.|TRBJ2-7
CASSPTGQGGYEQYF
TGTGCCAGCTCACCAACGGGACAGGGGGGCTACGAGCAGTACTTC
>TRBD2|TRBV19|.|TRBJ2-7
CASRLAGGPDYEQYF
TGTGCCAGTAGGCTAGCGGGAGGGCCGGACTACGAGCAGTACTTC
>.|TRBV15|.|TRBJ1-5
CATGLRGPQHF
TGTGCCACCGGACTCCGAGGGCCCCAGCATTTT
>TRBD1|TRBV6-4|.|TRBJ2-5
CASVRTGETQYF
TGTGCCAGCGTACGGACAGGGGAGACCCAGTACTTC
>TRBD2|TRBV6-1|.|TRBJ2-1
CASRSQSGRGFF
TGTGCCAGCAGAAGTCAAAGCGGGAGGGGGTTCTTC
>.|TRBV18|.|TRBJ1-4
CASSPPSQANEKLFF
TGTGCCAGCTCACCACCAAGCCAGGCCAACGAAAAACTGTTTTTT
>TRBD2|TRBV4-2|.|TRBJ2-7
CASSRRETSGRIPNEQYF
TGTGCCAGCAGCCGCAGGGAAACTAGCGGGAGGATCCCAAACGAGCAGTACTTC
>TRBD1|TRBV6-5|once|TRBJ2-3
CASSHRQGRTDTQYF
TGTGCCAGCAGTCACCGACAGGGACGCACAGATACGCAGTATTTT